This T cell receptor beta chain is from a study of blood T cell repertoires in COVID-19. Study in general: Acute and convalescent COVID-19 specimens originated in the United States, Italy and Spain. Nucleic acid was either cDNA or gDNA, and it came from T cells, B-cell-depleted T cells, or PBMCs.

This clone has only one observation. Germline trimming cut 5 bases from V and 0 bases from J; bases unmatched to any gene: 12. The germline CDR1 and CDR2 sequences are KGHSH and LQKENI. This CDR3 is 19 amino acids long. As handled by the study authors: Amplification with reference gene primers provided the estimates of nucleated cell counts. The table came from immunoSEQ multiplex PCR; TCRdb's copy has only in-frame clones and leaves some out. V, J and clone size are taken as reported in that table, and D and trimming were inferred from the DNA itself. The sample has around 130,000 clones; 85% are singletons.

The gene calls are TRBV18 and TRBJ1-4; 10 bases fit TRBD1. This receptor was taken from a man aged 50 to 59 with acute or convalescent COVID-19. Sequencing input: peripheral blood. The CDR3 nucleotides read TGTGCCAGCTCAGCCCAACGGGACAGGGGACCACCAACTAATGAAAAACTGTTTTTT. Translating it yields CASSAQRDRGPPTNEKLFF. The full variable domain, with the rest looked up from reference TRBV18 and TRBJ1-4, is NAGVMQNPRHLVRRRGQEARLRCSPMKGHSHVYWYRQLPEEGLKFMVYLQKENIIDESGMPKERFSAEFPKEGPSILRIQQVVRGDSAAYFCASSAQRDRGPPTNEKLFFGSGTQLSVL.